A selection of T cell receptor beta chains follows, all from one sample in a study of human T cells and chemical hapten exposure. MiXCR was run by TCRdb on the RACE reads, yielding one entry per CDR3 protein. The table shows nearly 55,000 distinct CDR3 sequences, with 7.5% to 10% occurring only once. Source: whole blood, taken in connection with sensitization to the hapten diphenylcyclopropenone (DPC). These receptors were obtained from a woman in her forties or fifties with alopecia areata. Some clones in this sample may be carry-over from other donors' samples. The conserved cysteine and the conserved F or W are not part of the CDR3 here. The order of the fields is V gene, J gene, CDR3 protein.

v_call: TRBV28
j_call: TRBJ1-2
cdr3_aa: AMQGSYGYT

v_call: TRBV7-2
j_call: TRBJ2-3
cdr3_aa: ASSYARTDTQY

v_call: TRBV6-1
j_call: TRBJ2-7
cdr3_aa: ASSETGGSLYEQY

v_call: TRBV4-2
j_call: TRBJ1-1
cdr3_aa: AAGGYTEAF

v_call: TRBV5-6
j_call: TRBJ2-5
cdr3_aa: ASGHTSVPTQY

v_call: TRBV18
j_call: TRBJ1-2
cdr3_aa: ASSPLDTGASNYGYT

v_call: TRBV27
j_call: TRBJ2-7
cdr3_aa: ASSLSSRVEQN

v_call: TRBV3-1
j_call: TRBJ1-2
cdr3_aa: ASSQEGQGRTYGYT

v_call: TRBV12-3/TRBV12-4
j_call: TRBJ2-7
cdr3_aa: ASSPRQGAMYEQY

v_call: TRBV23-1
j_call: TRBJ2-2
cdr3_aa: ASSQSKLRFSESTGELF

v_call: TRBV5-1
j_call: TRBJ1-1
cdr3_aa: ASSSTGDRWTEAF

v_call: TRBV12-3/TRBV12-4
j_call: TRBJ2-2
cdr3_aa: ASRMRLAGGPVTGELF

v_call: TRBV28
j_call: TRBJ2-7
cdr3_aa: ASSLNPGEQY

v_call: TRBV10-2
j_call: TRBJ1-1
cdr3_aa: ASSELTGRRTEAF

v_call: TRBV28
j_call: TRBJ1-1
cdr3_aa: ASRPNLNTEAF

v_call: TRBV7-2
j_call: TRBJ2-1
cdr3_aa: ASTIDGADADEQF

v_call: TRBV7-9
j_call: TRBJ1-1
cdr3_aa: ASRQMNTEAF

v_call: TRBV6-1
j_call: TRBJ1-4
cdr3_aa: ASIAGSAYEKLF

v_call: TRBV6-5
j_call: TRBJ1-1
cdr3_aa: ASSYHPRGTEAF